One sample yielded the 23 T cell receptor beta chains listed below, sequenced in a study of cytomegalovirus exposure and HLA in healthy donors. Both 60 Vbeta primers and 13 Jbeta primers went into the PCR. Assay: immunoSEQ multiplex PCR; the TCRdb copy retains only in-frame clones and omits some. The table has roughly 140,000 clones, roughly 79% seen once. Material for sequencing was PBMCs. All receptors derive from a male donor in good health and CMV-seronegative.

This CDR3 reads CASRMGQNTEAFF. The CDR3 nucleotides are TGTGCCAGCAGGATGGGACAGAACACTGAAGCTTTCTTT. This chain links TRBV6-5 with TRBJ1-1; D is possibly TRBD1 (6 bases). V shed 6 bases and J shed 1 base, with 9 bases lying between them. Per germline, CDR1 MNHEY and CDR2 SVGAGI. The CDR3 covers 13 residues.

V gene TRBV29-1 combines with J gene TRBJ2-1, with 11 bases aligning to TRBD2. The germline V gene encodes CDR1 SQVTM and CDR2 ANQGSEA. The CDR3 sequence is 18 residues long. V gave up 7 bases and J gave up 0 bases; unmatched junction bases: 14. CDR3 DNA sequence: TGCAGCGACGGCGGGACTAGCGGACTCGGGAGCTCCTACAATGAGCAGTTCTTC. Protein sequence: CSDGGTSGLGSSYNEQFF.

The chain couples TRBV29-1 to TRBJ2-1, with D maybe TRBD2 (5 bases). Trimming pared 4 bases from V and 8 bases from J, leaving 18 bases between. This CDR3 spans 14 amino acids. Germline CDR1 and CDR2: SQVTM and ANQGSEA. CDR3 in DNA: TGCAGCGTTGCCCGGGGATTAGGTTTCGATGAGCAGTTCTTC. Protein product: CSVARGLGFDEQFF.

Here the CDR3 reads CASSTRGRLSRAFF. The CDR3 DNA follows: TGTGCCAGTTCGACCAGGGGGCGCCTCAGTAGAGCTTTCTTT. V usage is TRBV5-4 and J usage is TRBJ1-1; 8 bases line up with TRBD1. V dropped 8 bases and J dropped 10; count of bases not matched to a gene: 16. The CDR3 loop spans 14 amino acids. CDR1 is SGHNT, CDR2 YYREEE, per germline (reference sequence).

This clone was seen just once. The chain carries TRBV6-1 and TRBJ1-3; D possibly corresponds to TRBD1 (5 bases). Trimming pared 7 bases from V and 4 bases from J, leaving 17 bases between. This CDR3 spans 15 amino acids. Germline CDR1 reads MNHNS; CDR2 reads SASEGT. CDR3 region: CASISGGSIGNTIYF. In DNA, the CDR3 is TGTGCCAGCATCTCCGGGGGATCCATCGGAAACACCATATATTTT.

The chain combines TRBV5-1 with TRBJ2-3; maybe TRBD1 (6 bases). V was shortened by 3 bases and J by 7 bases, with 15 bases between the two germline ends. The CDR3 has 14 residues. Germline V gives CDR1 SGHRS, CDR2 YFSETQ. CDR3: CASSSSGTTNTQYF. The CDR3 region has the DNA TGCGCCAGCAGCTCCTCCGGGACAACTAATACGCAGTATTTT.

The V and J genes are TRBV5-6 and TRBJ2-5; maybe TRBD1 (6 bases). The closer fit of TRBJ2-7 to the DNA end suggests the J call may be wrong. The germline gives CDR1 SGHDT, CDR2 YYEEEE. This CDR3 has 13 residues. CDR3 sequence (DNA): TGTGCCAGCAGCCTGGGGGCAGCCTACGAGCAGTACTTC. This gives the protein CASSLGAAYEQYF.

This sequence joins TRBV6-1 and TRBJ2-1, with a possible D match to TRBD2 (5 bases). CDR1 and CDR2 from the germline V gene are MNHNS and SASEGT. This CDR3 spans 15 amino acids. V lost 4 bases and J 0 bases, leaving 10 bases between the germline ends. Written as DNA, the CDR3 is TGTGCCAGCAGTGGCAGTGGGAGCTCCTACAATGAGCAGTTCTTC. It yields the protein CASSGSGSSYNEQFF.

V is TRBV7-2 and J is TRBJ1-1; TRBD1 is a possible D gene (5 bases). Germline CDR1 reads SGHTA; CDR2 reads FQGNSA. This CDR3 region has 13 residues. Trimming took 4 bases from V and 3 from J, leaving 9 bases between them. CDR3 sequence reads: CASSYQGYTEAFF. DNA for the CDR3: TGTGCCAGCAGCTATCAGGGCTACACTGAAGCTTTCTTT.

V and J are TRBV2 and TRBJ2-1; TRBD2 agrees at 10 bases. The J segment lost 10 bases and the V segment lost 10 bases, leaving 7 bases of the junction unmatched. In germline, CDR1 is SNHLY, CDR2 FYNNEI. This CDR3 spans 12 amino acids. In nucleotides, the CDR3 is TGTGCCACCAGGCTAGCGGGAGAAGAGCAGTTCTTC. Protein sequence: CATRLAGEEQFF.

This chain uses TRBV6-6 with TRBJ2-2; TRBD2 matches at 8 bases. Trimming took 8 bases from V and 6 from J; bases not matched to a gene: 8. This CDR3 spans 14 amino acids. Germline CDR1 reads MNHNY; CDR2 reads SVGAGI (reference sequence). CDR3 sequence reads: CASSTAGVPGELFF. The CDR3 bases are TGTGCCAGCTCGACAGCGGGAGTACCCGGGGAGCTGTTTTTT.

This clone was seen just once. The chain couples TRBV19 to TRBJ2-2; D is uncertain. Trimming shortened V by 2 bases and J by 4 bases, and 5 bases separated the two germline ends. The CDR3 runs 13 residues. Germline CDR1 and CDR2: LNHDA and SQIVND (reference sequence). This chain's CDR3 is CASSIFRTGELFF. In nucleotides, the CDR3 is TGTGCCAGTAGTATATTCCGCACCGGGGAGCTGTTTTTT.

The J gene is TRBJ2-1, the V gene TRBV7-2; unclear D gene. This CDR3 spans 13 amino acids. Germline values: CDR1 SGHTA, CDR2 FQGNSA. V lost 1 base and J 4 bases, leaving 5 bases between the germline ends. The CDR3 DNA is TGTGCCAGCAGCTTAGGTGAGTACAATGAGCAGTTCTTC. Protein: CASSLGEYNEQFF.

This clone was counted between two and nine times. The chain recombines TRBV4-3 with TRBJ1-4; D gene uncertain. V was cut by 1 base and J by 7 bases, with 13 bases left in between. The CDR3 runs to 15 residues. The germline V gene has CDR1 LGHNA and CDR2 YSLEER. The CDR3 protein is CASSQGPSSTEKLFF. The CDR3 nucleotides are TGCGCCAGCAGCCAAGGCCCTAGCAGTACTGAAAAACTGTTTTTT.

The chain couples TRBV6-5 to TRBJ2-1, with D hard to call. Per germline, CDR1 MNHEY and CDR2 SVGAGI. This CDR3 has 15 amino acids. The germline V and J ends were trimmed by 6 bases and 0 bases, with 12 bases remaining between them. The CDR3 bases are TGTGCCAGCAGCCGACTCTCGAGCTCCTACAATGAGCAGTTCTTC. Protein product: CASSRLSSSYNEQFF.

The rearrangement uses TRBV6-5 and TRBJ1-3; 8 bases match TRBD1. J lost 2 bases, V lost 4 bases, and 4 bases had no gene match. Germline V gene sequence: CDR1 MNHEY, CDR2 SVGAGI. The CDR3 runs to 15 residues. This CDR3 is CASSFIQGAGNTIYF. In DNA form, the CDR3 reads TGTGCCAGCAGTTTTATACAGGGGGCTGGAAACACCATATATTTT.

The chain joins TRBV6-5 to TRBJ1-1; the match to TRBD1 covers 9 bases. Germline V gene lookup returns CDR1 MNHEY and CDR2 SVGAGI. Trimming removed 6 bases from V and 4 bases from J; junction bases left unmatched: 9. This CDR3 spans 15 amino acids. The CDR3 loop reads CASRLFRQGGTEAFF. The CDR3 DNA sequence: TGTGCCAGCAGACTTTTCAGACAGGGGGGCACTGAAGCTTTCTTT.

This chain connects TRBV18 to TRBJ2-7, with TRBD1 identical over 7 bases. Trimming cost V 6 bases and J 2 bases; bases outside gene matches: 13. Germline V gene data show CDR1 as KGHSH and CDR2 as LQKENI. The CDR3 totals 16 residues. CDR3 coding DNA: TGTGCCAGCTCGCAACCGGGACAGTCAAGTCCCTACGAGCAGTACTTC. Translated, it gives CASSQPGQSSPYEQYF.

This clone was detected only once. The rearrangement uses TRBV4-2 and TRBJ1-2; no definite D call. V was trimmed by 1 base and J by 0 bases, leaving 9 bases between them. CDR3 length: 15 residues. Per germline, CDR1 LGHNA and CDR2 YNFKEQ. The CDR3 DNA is TGTGCCAGCAGCCAAGGGGCAGATTCTAACTATGGCTACACCTTC. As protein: CASSQGADSNYGYTF.

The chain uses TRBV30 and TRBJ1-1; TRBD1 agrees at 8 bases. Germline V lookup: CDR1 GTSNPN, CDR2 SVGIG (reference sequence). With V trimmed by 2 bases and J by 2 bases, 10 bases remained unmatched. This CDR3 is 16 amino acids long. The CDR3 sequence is CAWSSLGRGHNTEAFF. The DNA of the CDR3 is TGTGCCTGGAGTTCCCTGGGCAGGGGGCATAACACTGAAGCTTTCTTT.

CDR3 in amino acids: CASGLARQGNEQFF. The DNA of the CDR3 is TGTGCTAGTGGTTTGGCCCGACAGGGAAATGAGCAGTTCTTC. J is TRBJ2-1 and V is TRBV12-5, with 7 bases fitting TRBD1. This CDR3 has 14 residues. In germline, CDR1 is LGHNT, CDR2 FRNRAP. J was trimmed by 7 bases and V by 1 base; bases with no gene match: 4. The full variable domain, its missing parts supplied by reference TRBV12-5 and TRBJ2-1, is DARVTQTPRHKVTEMGQEVTMRCQPILGHNTVFWYRQTMMQGLELLAYFRNRAPLDDSGMPKDRFSAEMPDATLATLKIQPSEPRDSAVYFCASGLARQGNEQFFGPGTRLTVL.

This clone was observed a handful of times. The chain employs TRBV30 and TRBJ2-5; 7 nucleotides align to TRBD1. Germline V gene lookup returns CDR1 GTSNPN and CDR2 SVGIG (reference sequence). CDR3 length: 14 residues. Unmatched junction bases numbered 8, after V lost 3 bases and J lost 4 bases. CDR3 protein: CAWSPAPGGETQYF. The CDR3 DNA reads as TGTGCCTGGAGCCCGGCCCCAGGGGGAGAGACCCAGTACTTC.

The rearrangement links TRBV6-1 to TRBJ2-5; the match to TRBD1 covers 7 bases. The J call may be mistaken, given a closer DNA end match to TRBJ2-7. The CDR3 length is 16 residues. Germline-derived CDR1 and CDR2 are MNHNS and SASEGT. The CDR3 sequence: CASSEALTGTVYEQYF. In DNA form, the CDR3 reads TGTGCCAGCAGTGAAGCGCTTACCGGGACAGTCTACGAGCAGTACTTC.